The subject of this entry is one T cell receptor beta chain. There is no known antigen for this receptor. The record has no base qualities; no much larger clone is one base away. The data belong to a study of OX40 agonist ivuxolimab in advanced cancers. A note on the overall study: Ivuxolimab, which targeted the costimulatory receptor OX40 (CD134), was an agonistic, fully human IgG2 monoclonal antibody. Intravenous ivuxolimab was administered to patients every 2 weeks at six dose levels: 0.01, 0.1, 0.3, 1.5, 3 and 10 mg/kg. Of the approximately 50 dose-escalation patients, hepatocellular carcinoma was present in about 20, melanoma in some 15, renal cell carcinoma in 9 and head and neck cancer in 9. A male proportion of roughly 85% and a mean age of 60 years, ranging from about 20 to 85, were recorded for the dose-escalation cohort. Patients were allowed to have had prior anti-PD-1, anti-PD-L1 or anti-CTLA-4 therapy, and around 43% of the dose-escalation patients had been treated with checkpoint inhibitors. Three dose-escalation patients achieved partial responses, one with hepatocellular carcinoma and two with cutaneous melanoma. The point of sequencing TCRbeta in the periphery was to test whether ivuxolimab changed TCR sequence diversity and drove clonal T-cell expansion. The paper covers the monotherapy dose-escalation part of the phase I ivuxolimab trial, which included N of about 50 patients. Overall study results and their limits: At doses of 0.1 to 3.0 mg/kg, clonal expansion of both CD4+ and CD8+ T cells in blood was seen between baseline and week 6. In the 0.1-3.0 mg/kg groups, partial responders were among the patients with the lowest normalized peripheral clonal expansion, particularly in CD8+ T cells. Antigen specificity was not determined for the clonally expanded peripheral T cells. On average, CD8+ T cells showed more expanded clones than CD4+ T cells after ivuxolimab. Low levels of normalized T-cell clonal expansion were also seen in some patients who did not respond.

To sequence the TCRbeta CDR3 region, genomic DNA was isolated from the sorted cells. The immunoSEQ Assay was used for sequencing of TCRbeta CDR3 regions. TCRdb took this table from immuneACCESS and kept in-frame rearrangements with V and J called. Such tables lack part of the clones; where checked against another copy, unresolved V genes explain under half of the gap, and the rest is unexplained. The sample data list around 69,000 clones, and 83% of these were observed just once. 0.7% of the sample lies in the top ten. V and J are truncated by 0 bases and 2 bases respectively, leaving an intervening sequence of 9 bases. The germline V gene provides CDR1 SGHRS and CDR2 YFSETQ. The CDR3 holds 15 amino acids from the cysteine to the phenylalanine. CDR3 DNA is the only sequence kept; it has 45 bases, read in frame from the first base. Patients with a history of autoimmune disease or receiving systemic immunosuppression were excluded from the trial. In every dose cohort, peripheral blood was drawn for TCR sequencing at baseline, cycle 4 day 1, and cycle 7 day 1. Samples came from an open-label, multicenter, first-in-human phase I dose-escalation trial of ivuxolimab. Adults with locally advanced or metastatic melanoma, renal cell carcinoma, hepatocellular carcinoma or head and neck squamous cell carcinoma were enrolled in the trial. Before TCR sequencing, CD4+ T cells and CD8+ T cells from peripheral blood were sorted into separate populations.

Recombination connected TRBV5-1 to TRBJ1-3, with no confidently assigned D gene. Material: CD4+ or CD8+ T cells sorted from blood, obtained in a trial of the OX40 agonist ivuxolimab. This clonotype was obtained from an adult with an advanced solid tumor such as melanoma, head and neck, liver or kidney cancer. The sequenced DNA: TGCGCCAGCAGCTTGGACGCGGGTCCTGGAAACACCATATATTTT. It specifies CASSLDAGPGNTIYF.